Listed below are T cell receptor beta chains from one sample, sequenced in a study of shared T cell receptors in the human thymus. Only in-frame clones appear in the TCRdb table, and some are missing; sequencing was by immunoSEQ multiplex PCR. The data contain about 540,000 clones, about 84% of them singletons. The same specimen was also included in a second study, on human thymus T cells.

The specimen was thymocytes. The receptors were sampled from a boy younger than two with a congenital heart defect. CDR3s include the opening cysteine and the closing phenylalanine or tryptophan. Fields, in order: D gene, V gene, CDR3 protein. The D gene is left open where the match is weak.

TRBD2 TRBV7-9 CASSLPHPTARRECNEQFF
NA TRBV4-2 CASSQKKVASHNEQFF
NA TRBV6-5 CASSPLPASYEQYF
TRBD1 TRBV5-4 CASSGDRRDGYTF
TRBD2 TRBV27 CASSLGLAADNEQFF
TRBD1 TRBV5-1 CASSEGPTGGNGYTF
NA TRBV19 CASSNRQTLYGYTF
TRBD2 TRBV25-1 CASSGGLAEKGGQYF
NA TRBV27 CASSSRDRSAEAFF
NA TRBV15 CATSRDPGNRVDTQYF
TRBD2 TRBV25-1 CASSGLGSGKTQYF
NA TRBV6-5 CASSYSAVPYEQYF
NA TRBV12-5 CASGFEGYNEQFF
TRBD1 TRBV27 CASSFSTGKPYEQYF
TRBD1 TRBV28 CASSRPGTGAHEQYF
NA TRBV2 CASSPQESSTYEQYF
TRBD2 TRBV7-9 CASSVRKRGTYEQYF
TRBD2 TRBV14 CASSLYGAGGWGNEQFF